Below are 30 T cell receptor beta chains sequenced from a single sample in a study of T cell responses to AZD1222 COVID-19 vaccine (dated by TCRdb to the early 2020s). The time point label for this specimen denotes: about 28 days (+/-7) after the second vaccine dose. This specimen's treatment or condition label, interpreted: meningococcal conjugate vaccine given as trial control. The method was the immunoSEQ multiplex PCR assay. TCRdb took this table from immuneACCESS and kept in-frame rearrangements with V and J called. Such tables lack part of the clones; where checked against another copy, unresolved V genes explain under half of the gap, and the rest is unexplained. The sample data list about 140,000 clones, and about 89% of these were observed just once. Of the sample, 7% to 9% is held by the ten largest clones. The sequencing here drew on peripheral blood, taken 28 days after the second dose of the MenACWY control vaccine. The receptors come from an adult who received the MenACWY meningococcal vaccine as a control.

The J gene is TRBJ2-7, the V gene TRBV5-1; TRBD2 might be the D (7 bases). Germline assignment: CDR1 SGHRS and CDR2 YFSETQ. V was pared by 3 bases and J by 3 bases, with 13 bases between. The CDR3 covers 14 residues. CDR3: CASSYGGGDYEQYF. CDR3 nucleotide sequence: TGCGCCAGCAGCTATGGAGGGGGGGACTACGAGCAGTACTTC.

V gene TRBV7-9 combines with J gene TRBJ1-2; tentatively, D is TRBD1 (6 bases). The CDR3 runs 15 residues. V dropped 5 bases and J dropped 7 bases, with 20 bases sitting between them. The germline V gene encodes CDR1 SEHNR and CDR2 FQNEAQ (reference sequence). CDR3 residues: CASSGQSPSGGGYTF. As DNA, the CDR3 is TGTGCCAGCAGCGGACAGTCCCCTTCGGGTGGTGGCTACACCTTC.

This chain joins TRBV5-1 and TRBJ2-2, with TRBD1 matching over 10 bases. The germline V gene encodes CDR1 SGHRS and CDR2 YFSETQ. This CDR3 has 16 amino acids. V lost 4 bases to trimming and J lost 4 bases; unmatched junction nucleotides: 7. The CDR3 loop is CASSPLGTGVTGELFF. CDR3 sequence (DNA): TGCGCCAGCAGCCCCCTGGGGACAGGGGTCACCGGGGAGCTGTTTTTT.

This sequence joins TRBV7-2 and TRBJ1-2; 7 bases match TRBD1. This CDR3 comprises 14 residues. The V gene's germline CDR1 is SGHTA and CDR2 FQGNSA. Trimming at V came to 7 bases and at J to 4 bases, leaving 9 bases not matched to a gene. The CDR3 region is CASNRQGSSYGYTF. The DNA for the CDR3 is TGTGCCAGCAATCGACAGGGTTCGAGCTATGGCTACACCTTC.

The chain recombines TRBV5-1 with TRBJ1-1; D uncertain. The CDR3 consists of 15 residues. Germline V CDR1 and CDR2: SGHRS, YFSETQ. The ends were cut back, 4 bases at V and 0 bases at J, with 13 bases in the middle. The CDR3 region is CASSEQTALNTEAFF. The DNA for the CDR3 is TGCGCCAGCAGCGAGCAAACAGCGCTGAACACTGAAGCTTTCTTT.

This chain links TRBV7-9 with TRBJ1-2, with a tentative D call TRBD1 (5 bases). CDR3 size: 15 residues. Germline V gene data show CDR1 as SEHNR and CDR2 as FQNEAQ (reference sequence). V was pared by 5 bases and J by 3 bases, with 16 bases between. This CDR3 is CASSARQKSDYGYTF. The DNA for the CDR3 is TGTGCCAGCAGCGCCCGACAGAAGTCGGACTATGGCTACACCTTC.

The chain uses TRBV18 and TRBJ2-1, with TRBD2 as a possible D gene (6 bases). This CDR3 spans 15 amino acids. V was cut by 6 bases and J by 0 bases, with 12 bases left in between. CDR1 and CDR2 from the germline V gene are KGHSH and LQKENI. This CDR3 reads CASSDLASSYNEQFF. CDR3 nucleotides: TGTGCCAGCTCGGATCTAGCGAGCTCCTACAATGAGCAGTTCTTC.

V usage is TRBV6-5 and J usage is TRBJ1-5; TRBD1 is a possible D gene (6 bases). CDR3 length: 12 amino acids. The germline V gene encodes CDR1 MNHEY and CDR2 SVGAGI. V gave up 10 bases and J gave up 6 bases, with 13 bases separating them. CDR3 residues: CATSQGIQPQHF. The CDR3, as DNA: TGTGCCACCTCACAGGGAATTCAGCCCCAGCATTTT.

The V and J genes are TRBV19 and TRBJ2-1, with 10 bases that match TRBD2. The J segment lost 9 bases and the V segment lost 6 bases, leaving 8 bases of the junction unmatched. The CDR3 has 14 residues. CDR1 LNHDA and CDR2 SQIVND come from the germline V gene (reference sequence). The CDR3 spells CASSGGLAGAEQFF. The DNA of the CDR3 is TGTGCCAGTAGCGGGGGCCTAGCGGGAGCTGAGCAGTTCTTC.

V and J are TRBV11-2 and TRBJ2-3; D is undetermined. V lost 2 bases and J 0 bases, leaving 15 bases between the germline ends. The CDR3 spans 17 residues. Germline assignment: CDR1 SGHAT and CDR2 FQNNGV. This CDR3 reads CASSLPELSLSTDTQYF. In DNA, the CDR3 is TGTGCCAGCAGCTTACCCGAGTTGAGCCTTAGCACAGATACGCAGTATTTT.

The genes are TRBV5-6 and TRBJ2-7; D may be TRBD2 (6 bases). Germline loops: CDR1 SGHDT, CDR2 YYEEEE. The CDR3 spans 15 residues. Trimming pared 7 bases from V and 6 bases from J, leaving 23 bases between. The CDR3 loop is CASVLRDFAGREQYF. CDR3 nucleotides: TGTGCCAGCGTACTTCGGGACTTTGCAGGGCGCGAGCAGTACTTC.

The count of this clone is one. The chain combines TRBV7-9 with TRBJ2-7, with D uncertain. Germline CDR1 reads SEHNR; CDR2 reads FQNEAQ (reference sequence). The length of the CDR3 is 14 residues. V shed 1 base and J shed 4 bases, with 11 bases lying between them. CDR3 sequence reads: CASSLEGIGYEQYF. The CDR3, as DNA: TGTGCCAGCAGCTTAGAGGGTATAGGGTACGAGCAGTACTTC.

The chain links TRBV9 to TRBJ2-3; TRBD2 aligns across 12 bases. This CDR3 is 19 amino acids long. Trimming took 5 bases from V and 1 from J; bases not matched to a gene: 14. Germline CDR1 and CDR2: SGDLS and YYNGEE. The CDR3 DNA is TGTGCCAGCAGTGACCGACTAGCGGGGGAATCCGGGGGCACAGATACGCAGTATTTT. Residues: CASSDRLAGESGGTDTQYF.

The chain uses TRBV28 and TRBJ1-5; TRBD1 matches at 8 bases. CDR3 length: 14 amino acids. Germline V CDR1 and CDR2: MDHEN, SYDVKM. The ends lost 5 bases at V and 6 bases at J; junction bases unmatched: 6. CDR3 sequence (DNA): TGTGCCAGCAGTACAGGGGGGTTTCCTCAGCCCCAGCATTTT. This gives the protein CASSTGGFPQPQHF.

The rearrangement uses TRBV5-6 and TRBJ1-1; perhaps TRBD1 as D (5 bases). This CDR3 region has 12 residues. Germline assignment: CDR1 SGHDT and CDR2 YYEEEE. V was clipped by 3 bases and J by 9 bases, with 12 bases between them. CDR3: CASSSVAGKAFF. The DNA of the CDR3 is TGTGCCAGCAGCTCTGTAGCAGGGAAAGCTTTCTTT.

To note about this clone: At one end the junction does not follow the germline gene, possibly because of a read error. The genes are TRBV7-9 and TRBJ1-2, with 11 positions matching TRBD1. The germline gives CDR1 SEHNR, CDR2 FQNEAQ (reference sequence). The CDR3 is made up of 15 amino acids. CDR3 DNA sequence: TGTGCTAGCAGCTTAGCAGTCGGGACAGGGGGTGGCTACACCTTC. Its protein product is CASSLAVGTGGGYTF.

J is TRBJ1-1 and V is TRBV12-3 or TRBV12-4; D not certain. The CDR3 sequence is 13 residues long. V was cut by 6 bases and J by 3 bases, with 11 bases left in between. The DNA for the CDR3 is TGTGCCAGCAGGGGTGGAACATACACTGAAGCTTTCTTT. This gives the protein CASRGGTYTEAFF.

The V gene is TRBV9, the J gene TRBJ2-3; 10 nucleotides agree with TRBD1. Germline loops: CDR1 SGDLS, CDR2 YYNGEE. J gave up 2 bases and V 6 bases, and 6 bases lay outside the gene matches. CDR3 length: 15 residues. The CDR3: CASNRGQGNTDTQYF. The CDR3 region has the DNA TGTGCCAGCAACCGGGGACAGGGGAACACAGATACGCAGTATTTT.

The chain combines TRBV5-1 with TRBJ2-6; tentatively, D is TRBD1 or TRBD2 (5 bases each). The germline CDR1 and CDR2 sequences are SGHRS and YFSETQ. The V gene lost 4 bases and the J gene lost 3 bases, with 20 bases spanning the gap. The CDR3 runs to 18 residues. For the CDR3, the DNA is TGCGCCAGCAGCGTGTTCCCGGGACGCAGTTTTGGGGCCAACGTCCTGACTTTC. It translates to CASSVFPGRSFGANVLTF.

CDR3 amino acids: CASSPKTSRVTGELFF. The CDR3 DNA reads as TGTGCCAGCAGTCCCAAGACTAGTCGAGTAACCGGGGAGCTGTTTTTT. The chain has TRBV27 and TRBJ2-2; TRBD2 is a possible D gene (6 bases). CDR1 MNHEY and CDR2 SMNVEV come from the germline V gene (reference sequence). The CDR3 totals 16 residues. Trimming removed 5 bases from V and 5 bases from J, with 18 bases in between.

This chain uses TRBV12-3 or TRBV12-4 with TRBJ1-5, with 8 positions matching TRBD1. This CDR3 is 13 amino acids long. V shed 4 bases and J 7 bases; nucleotides not matched to a gene: 3. This CDR3 reads CASSWTGRQPQHF. In DNA form, the CDR3 reads TGTGCCAGCAGTTGGACAGGGAGGCAGCCCCAGCATTTT.

CDR3 bases: TGTGCCAGCAGTGAATTTGGGAGGGCCACCCAAGAGACCCAGTACTTC. Protein product: CASSEFGRATQETQYF. The chain uses TRBV25-1 and TRBJ2-5, with 7 bases fitting TRBD2. Germline V lookup: CDR1 MGHDK, CDR2 SYGVNS. Unmatched junction bases numbered 6, after V lost 1 base and J lost 1 base. This CDR3 spans 16 amino acids.

The chain joins TRBV30 to TRBJ2-3; tentatively, D is TRBD2 (6 bases). From germline, CDR1 is GTSNPN and CDR2 SVGIG (reference sequence). CDR3 length: 12 amino acids. Trimming removed 0 bases at V and 5 bases at J, with 6 bases between. CDR3 protein: CAWSVGGDTQYF. CDR3 DNA: TGTGCCTGGAGTGTCGGGGGAGATACGCAGTATTTT.

The chain couples TRBV6-6 to TRBJ2-5; TRBD2 matches at 8 bases. V shed 0 bases and J 5 bases; nucleotides not matched to a gene: 8. The germline V gene has CDR1 MNHNY and CDR2 SVGAGI (reference sequence). The CDR3 has 16 residues. The CDR3 nucleotides read TGTGCCAGCAGTTACTCGAGAAGCGGGAGTTGGGAGACCCAGTACTTC. Protein sequence: CASSYSRSGSWETQYF.

The V and J genes are TRBV5-6 and TRBJ1-1; 8 bases match TRBD1. After removal of 4 bases from V and 3 bases from J, the junction contained 11 bases not matched to a gene. Germline V gives CDR1 SGHDT, CDR2 YYEEEE. This CDR3 spans 16 amino acids. The DNA for the CDR3 is TGTGCCAGCAGCGCGGACAGGGTTGGTGAAGACACTGAAGCTTTCTTT. As protein: CASSADRVGEDTEAFF. The complete variable domain, with remaining parts taken from reference TRBV5-6 and TRBJ1-1, reads DAGVTQSPTHLIKTRGQQVTLRCSPKSGHDTVSWYQQALGQGPQFIFQYYEEEERQRGNFPDRFSGHQFPNYSSELNVNALLLGDSALYLCASSADRVGEDTEAFFGQGTRLTVV.

The chain uses TRBV11-2 and TRBJ2-5, with 9 bases fitting TRBD2. Trimming took 0 bases from V and 3 from J; bases not matched to a gene: 11. The CDR3 covers 18 residues. The germline V gene has CDR1 SGHAT and CDR2 FQNNGV. The CDR3 protein is CASSLDAPGTSRKETQYF. Here the CDR3 DNA reads TGTGCCAGCAGCTTAGACGCACCCGGGACTAGCCGGAAAGAGACCCAGTACTTC. Complete variable domain (other parts from reference TRBV11-2 and TRBJ2-5): EAGVAQSPRYKIIEKRQSVAFWCNPISGHATLYWYQQILGQGPKLLIQFQNNGVVDDSQLPKDRFSAERLKGVDSTLKIQPAKLEDSAVYLCASSLDAPGTSRKETQYFGPGTRLLVL.

V gene TRBV28 combines with J gene TRBJ1-1; D remains unclear. The germline V gene has CDR1 MDHEN and CDR2 SYDVKM. The CDR3 is 14 amino acids. Trimming took off 6 bases at V and 5 bases at J, with 16 bases between the two ends. The DNA for the CDR3 is TGTGCCAGCAGCAAAAAACCGACCGAGACTGAAGCTTTCTTT. Protein: CASSKKPTETEAFF.

The chain couples TRBV28 to TRBJ1-2; 7 nucleotides align to TRBD1. Trimming at V came to 6 bases and at J to 10 bases, leaving 14 bases not matched to a gene. CDR1 is MDHEN, CDR2 SYDVKM, per germline. CDR3 length equals 14 residues. CDR3 coding DNA: TGTGCCAGCAGCCAACAGGGGTTCGCCCGGGTCTACACCTTC. It encodes CASSQQGFARVYTF.

The chain is built from TRBV9 and TRBJ1-2; 7 bases map to TRBD1. With 4 bases clipped from V and 14 bases from J, the junction kept 11 bases outside the gene matches. In germline, CDR1 is SGDLS, CDR2 YYNGEE. CDR3 size: 12 residues. Here the CDR3 reads CASSPERDSLTF. CDR3 bases: TGTGCCAGCAGCCCAGAGAGGGACAGCCTAACCTTC.

The V call is TRBV5-1, the J call TRBJ2-2; D remains ambiguous. Trimming removed 9 bases at V and 4 bases at J, with 16 bases between. In germline, CDR1 is SGHRS, CDR2 YFSETQ. This CDR3 has 14 amino acids. The CDR3 spells CATQVGTTTGELFF. The CDR3 coding sequence is TGCGCCACCCAGGTGGGCACAACCACCGGGGAGCTGTTTTTT.